The 19 T cell receptor beta chains below come from one sample, sequenced in a study of OX40 agonist ivuxolimab in advanced cancers. The protocol was immunoSEQ multiplex PCR, while the TCRdb copy is restricted to in-frame clones and leaves out a portion. Among some 64,000 clones listed, 92% were seen once. Here the sequenced sample was CD4+ or CD8+ T cells sorted from blood, taken in a trial of the OX40 agonist ivuxolimab. The receptors come from an adult with an advanced solid tumor such as melanoma, head and neck, liver or kidney cancer.

This chain connects TRBV28 to TRBJ2-7, with 7 bases identical to TRBD2. V dropped 3 bases and J dropped 2; count of bases not matched to a gene: 4. Per the germline V gene, CDR1 is MDHEN and CDR2 is SYDVKM. This CDR3 is 14 amino acids long. The CDR3 loop is CASSFASGPYEQYF. The CDR3 nucleotides read TGTGCCAGCAGTTTTGCTAGCGGCCCCTACGAGCAGTACTTC. The variable domain in full, completed from reference TRBV28 and TRBJ2-7, reads DVKVTQSSRYLVKRTGEKVFLECVQDMDHENMFWYRQDPGLGLRLIYFSYDVKMKEKGDIPEGYSVSREKKERFSLILESASTNQTSMYLCASSFASGPYEQYFGPGTRLTVT.

The gene calls are TRBV6-5 and TRBJ2-7; 8 nucleotides line up with TRBD1. Germline loops: CDR1 MNHEY, CDR2 SVGAGI. The CDR3 totals 14 residues. V gave up 2 bases and J gave up 2 bases; unmatched junction bases: 2. The DNA for the CDR3 is TGTGCCAGCAGTTACGGACAGGGCGCCTACGAGCAGTACTTC. This sequence encodes CASSYGQGAYEQYF.

This rearrangement joins TRBV19 to TRBJ2-2, with TRBD1 matching 9 bases. V gave up 9 bases and J gave up 5 bases; unmatched junction bases: 7. Germline V lookup: CDR1 LNHDA, CDR2 SQIVND (reference sequence). CDR3 length: 14 amino acids. CDR3 in amino acids: CASLPGQGTGELFF. The CDR3 DNA is TGTGCCAGCTTACCGGGACAGGGAACCGGGGAGCTGTTTTTT.

V and J are TRBV7-6 and TRBJ2-2; TRBD2 matches at 10 bases. There are 19 residues in the CDR3. Germline CDR1 and CDR2: SGHVS and FNYEAQ. J lost 5 bases, V lost 3 bases, and 15 bases had no gene match. CDR3 bases: TGTGCCAGCAGCTTCCAGCCCCCCTCGACTAGCGGGTCGACCGGGGAGCTGTTTTTT. Its translation: CASSFQPPSTSGSTGELFF.

The V and J genes are TRBV28 and TRBJ2-1; TRBD1 is a possible D gene (6 bases). This CDR3 spans 15 amino acids. CDR1 and CDR2 from the germline V gene are MDHEN and SYDVKM. V was clipped by 6 bases and J by 0 bases, with 12 bases between them. CDR3 amino acids: CASSRTASSYNEQFF. CDR3 DNA: TGTGCCAGCAGCCGGACAGCCAGCTCCTACAATGAGCAGTTCTTC.

The chain carries TRBV27 and TRBJ2-1; maybe TRBD2 (6 bases). The length of the CDR3 is 11 residues. V lost 7 bases and J 8 bases, leaving 9 bases between the germline ends. Germline lookup yields CDR1 MNHEY and CDR2 SMNVEV (reference sequence). The CDR3 sequence is CASISGHEQFF. Here the CDR3 DNA reads TGTGCCAGCATAAGCGGGCATGAGCAGTTCTTC.

This clone is a singleton in its sample. The rearrangement joins TRBV11-2 to TRBJ2-3, with D possibly being TRBD2 (6 bases). There are 17 residues in the CDR3. Trimming stripped 0 bases from V and 3 bases from J, with 16 bases between. Germline V CDR1 and CDR2: SGHAT, FQNNGV. DNA of the CDR3: TGTGCCAGCAGCTTAGACGCATGGCGGGACGGTACAGATACGCAGTATTTT. Translated: CASSLDAWRDGTDTQYF.

This chain connects TRBV5-1 to TRBJ2-5; D not certain. The last part of the DNA fits TRBJ2-7 better; the J call may be wrong. Looked up from germline, CDR1 is SGHRS and CDR2 is YFSETQ. This CDR3 comprises 12 residues. CDR3: CASSLSPAEQYF. CDR3 in DNA: TGCGCCAGCAGCTTGAGCCCCGCCGAGCAGTACTTC.

This sequence joins TRBV30 and TRBJ1-1; D ambiguous. This CDR3 spans 13 amino acids. The V end lost 5 bases, the J end lost 3 bases, and 13 bases lay between the germline ends. From germline, CDR1 is GTSNPN and CDR2 SVGIG (reference sequence). CDR3 amino acids: CAWGLDGYTEAFF. Written as DNA, the CDR3 is TGTGCCTGGGGCCTTGACGGGTACACTGAAGCTTTCTTT.

The J gene is TRBJ2-1, the V gene TRBV7-3; D is possibly TRBD2 (5 bases). Germline V gene sequence: CDR1 SGHTA, CDR2 FQGTGA. Trimming removed 0 bases from V and 0 bases from J, with 15 bases in between. CDR3 size: 18 residues. In DNA, the CDR3 is TGTGCCAGCAGCTTAACTCCAGTTGGAGCGGACTCCTACAATGAGCAGTTCTTC. Its protein product is CASSLTPVGADSYNEQFF.

The J gene is TRBJ1-1, the V gene TRBV6-6; a weak D match, TRBD1 (5 bases). The V gene's germline CDR1 is MNHNY and CDR2 SVGAGI (reference sequence). Trimming took 0 bases from V and 1 from J, leaving 9 bases between them. The CDR3 sequence is 15 residues long. Here the CDR3 reads CASSYSGTANTEAFF. CDR3 sequence (DNA): TGTGCCAGCAGTTACTCTGGGACGGCGAACACTGAAGCTTTCTTT.

The chain combines TRBV27 with TRBJ2-7; 7 positions agree with TRBD1. The junction had 1 base not matched to a gene; V was cut back by 8 bases and J by 3 bases. CDR3 size: 11 residues. CDR1 is MNHEY and CDR2 is SMNVEV in the germline V gene (reference sequence). CDR3 sequence reads: CASGTVYEQYF. The DNA for the CDR3 is TGTGCCAGCGGGACAGTCTACGAGCAGTACTTC.

The chain couples TRBV28 to TRBJ2-7; D is undetermined. There are 14 residues in the CDR3. Germline lookup yields CDR1 MDHEN and CDR2 SYDVKM. Trimming removed 2 bases from V and 3 bases from J, with 11 bases in between. CDR3 region: CASSLHEELYEQYF. As DNA, the CDR3 is TGTGCCAGCAGTTTACATGAGGAACTCTACGAGCAGTACTTC.

The genes are TRBV19 and TRBJ2-1; TRBD2 agrees at 7 bases. CDR3 size: 15 residues. Germline values: CDR1 LNHDA, CDR2 SQIVND (reference sequence). V dropped 1 base and J dropped 7; count of bases not matched to a gene: 7. In nucleotides, the CDR3 is TGTGCCAGTAGTATAGGGCGGGAGATGAGTAATGAGCAGTTCTTC. Amino acid sequence: CASSIGREMSNEQFF.

The chain carries TRBV27 and TRBJ2-1; 9 positions match TRBD2. Germline CDR1 and CDR2: MNHEY and SMNVEV (reference sequence). The CDR3 extends over 16 amino acids. The V segment lost 1 base and the J segment 6 bases; nucleotides outside the gene matches: 7. CDR3: CASSLLRVAGVNEQFF. The CDR3 DNA is TGTGCCAGCAGTTTATTGAGGGTAGCGGGAGTCAATGAGCAGTTCTTC.

This clone came up a few times. Different DNA sequences within this sample yield the same CDR3. The J gene is TRBJ1-2, the V gene TRBV6-5, with unresolved D. This CDR3 comprises 13 residues. The V gene lost 0 bases and the J gene lost 5 bases, with 7 bases spanning the gap. CDR1 and CDR2 from the germline V gene are MNHEY and SVGAGI. CDR3 bases: TGTGCCAGCAGTTACTCGAGAGTGTATGGCTACACCTTC. Protein sequence: CASSYSRVYGYTF.

V and J are TRBV25-1 and TRBJ1-1; possibly TRBD1 for D (5 bases). The CDR3 extends over 13 amino acids. CDR1 and CDR2 from the germline V gene are MGHDK and SYGVNS. Between the trimmed V and J ends, which lost 7 bases and 6 bases, there was a span of 15 bases. CDR3 coding DNA: TGTGCCAGCATTCCCGGAGGGGTCGCTGAAGCTTTCTTT. This sequence encodes CASIPGGVAEAFF.

Points on this clone: This sample also contains other DNA sequences that code for the same CDR3. The chain links TRBV6-5 to TRBJ2-7, with unresolved D. CDR1 and CDR2 (germline): MNHEY, SVGAGI. There are 15 residues in the CDR3. V gave up 0 bases and J gave up 0 bases, with 9 bases separating them. The CDR3 DNA sequence: TGTGCCAGCAGTTACTCGGGTACGGGCTCCTACGAGCAGTACTTC. This encodes CASSYSGTGSYEQYF.

J is TRBJ2-5 and V is TRBV7-9; D might be TRBD2 (5 bases). V lost 2 bases to trimming and J lost 3 bases, with 7 bases between them. The CDR3 runs to 13 residues. Looked up from germline, CDR1 is SEHNR and CDR2 is FQNEAQ (reference sequence). DNA of the CDR3: TGTGCCAGCAGCTTACGGGGAAAAGAGACCCAGTACTTC. This gives the protein CASSLRGKETQYF.